The 7 T cell receptor beta chains below were found in one sample sequenced in a study of T cell repertoires in cytomegalovirus infection. TCRdb reprocessed the reads via MiXCR and lists one record per CDR3 protein. The table includes roughly 720,000 distinct CDR3 sequences, about 40% detected once. Sequencing was done on a sample of PBMCs. The source of these receptors is a human donor in good health (CMV status not recorded). Some clones in this sample may be carry-over from other donors' samples.

CDR3 coding DNA: TGTGCCAGCAAACCGGGACGGATCAACTATGGCTACACCTTC. It translates to CASKPGRINYGYTF. The rearrangement joins TRBV27 to TRBJ1-2, with D perhaps matching TRBD1 (5 bases). The CDR3 runs to 14 residues. The V and J ends lost 7 bases and 2 bases respectively, with 14 bases between them. CDR1 and CDR2 (germline): MNHEY, SMNVEV (reference sequence).

This clonotype was observed a handful of times. The V call is TRBV7-2, the J call TRBJ1-5; TRBD1 matches 9 bases. Germline values: CDR1 SGHTA, CDR2 FQGNSA. The CDR3 consists of 16 residues. With 5 bases clipped from V and 4 bases from J, the junction kept 9 bases outside the gene matches. CDR3 protein: CASSISGTGSNQPQHF. In nucleotides, the CDR3 is TGTGCCAGCAGCATCTCCGGGACAGGGTCTAATCAGCCCCAGCATTTT.

The V gene is TRBV20-1, the J gene TRBJ1-6; D might be TRBD1 (5 bases). Germline V CDR1 and CDR2: DFQATT, SNEGSKA (reference sequence). V dropped 5 bases and J dropped 9 bases, with 23 bases sitting between them. The CDR3 totals 16 residues. CDR3: CSAPSRGQGSGSPLHF. For the CDR3, the DNA is TGCAGTGCTCCGTCTCGGGGCCAAGGCAGTGGTTCACCCCTCCACTTT.

This clonotype was recorded a few times. CDR3 DNA sequence: TGTGCCAGCAGACCGCGCCTTTTGGCCAACGTCCTGACTTTC. Translating it yields CASRPRLLANVLTF. V is TRBV7-9 and J is TRBJ2-6; D is unclear. V was clipped by 6 bases and J by 6 bases, with 12 bases between them. Germline V gives CDR1 SEHNR, CDR2 FQNEAQ (reference sequence). The CDR3 length is 14 residues. Combining the CDR3 with reference TRBV7-9 and TRBJ2-6 gives the whole variable domain DTGVSQNPRHKITKRGQNVTFRCDPISEHNRLYWYRQTLGQGPEFLTYFQNEAQLEKSRLLSDRFSAERPKGSFSTLEIQRTEQGDSAMYLCASRPRLLANVLTFGAGSRLTVL.

This clonotype was seen just once. V and J are TRBV5-5 and TRBJ2-5, with 8 bases fitting TRBD1. From germline, CDR1 is SGHKS and CDR2 YYEKEE (reference sequence). V shed 2 bases, J shed 5 bases, and the junction held 2 bases outside the gene matches. CDR3 length equals 13 residues. In DNA, the CDR3 is TGTGCCAGCAGCTTCAGGGGGCTTGAGACCCAGTACTTC. Translating it yields CASSFRGLETQYF.

The chain couples TRBV19 to TRBJ2-3; D possibly corresponds to TRBD1 (6 bases). This CDR3 has 15 amino acids. Looked up from germline, CDR1 is LNHDA and CDR2 is SQIVND (reference sequence). V dropped 4 bases and J dropped 2 bases, with 13 bases sitting between them. The CDR3 DNA reads as TGTGCCAGTAGTACCAAGACAGGAACCACAGATACGCAGTATTTT. This gives the protein CASSTKTGTTDTQYF. Together with reference TRBV19 and TRBJ2-3, the CDR3 gives the full variable domain: DGGITQSPKYLFRKEGQNVTLSCEQNLNHDAMYWYRQDPGQGLRLIYYSQIVNDFQKGDIAEGYSVSREKKESFPLTVTSAQKNPTAFYLCASSTKTGTTDTQYFGPGTRLTVL.

The chain employs TRBV6-5 and TRBJ2-1, with 9 bases matching TRBD2. Germline CDR1 reads MNHEY; CDR2 reads SVGAGI. CDR3 length: 13 residues. V gave up 7 bases and J gave up 6 bases; unmatched junction bases: 4. The CDR3 reads CASTKLAGNEQFF. Written as DNA, the CDR3 is TGTGCCAGCACAAAACTAGCGGGCAATGAGCAGTTCTTC.